This T cell receptor (beta chain) was identified during a study of cytomegalovirus exposure and HLA in healthy donors. Regarding the study as a whole: The study flagged some 170 TCR beta chains as cytomegalovirus-associated. Clusters of TCRs from the first cohort tended to co-occur in the 110 or so validation repertoires (as a later analysis found).

Sequencing was performed with immunoSEQ multiplex PCR; in TCRdb, only in-frame clones are kept and a portion is missing. Among around 120,000 clones listed, approximately 87% were seen once. Remarks on this clone: Its specificity is not known.

Germline CDR1 and CDR2: SNHLY and FYNNEI. The CDR3 extends over 14 amino acids. V gave up 3 bases and J gave up 8 bases; unmatched junction bases: 6. This chain uses TRBV2 with TRBJ1-4; 7 bases are a match to TRBD1. Sequencing was done on a sample of PBMCs. The sequence was collected from a woman under 30 in good health and CMV-seropositive. CDR3 residues: CASSDGTVVEKLFF. The DNA for the CDR3 is TGTGCCAGCAGTGACGGGACAGTAGTAGAAAAACTGTTTTTT.